One sample yielded the 15 T cell receptor beta chains listed below, sequenced in a study of T cells in Graves' hyperthyroidism and ophthalmopathy. Researchers took RNA transcripts and amplified the TCR beta CDR3 regions from them. The HTBI primer set drove a first-round RT-PCR of the TCR CDR3. TCRdb re-analysed the multiplex PCR reads in MiXCR, keeping a single row per CDR3 protein. Of around 760,000 distinct CDR3 sequences listed, 30% to 40% are singletons. Specimen: blood. The origin of the receptors is a woman between 40 and 50 years old with Graves' hyperthyroidism.

In regard to this clonotype: One end of the junction is discordant with germline, which a read error may explain. This chain links TRBV10-3 with TRBJ2-6; 8 positions agree with TRBD1. Germline V gives CDR1 ENHRY, CDR2 SYGVKD. CDR3 length: 12 amino acids. CDR3 sequence: CANRQGLNTEAF. As DNA, the CDR3 is TGTGCCAACCGACAGGGGCTGAACACTGAAGCTTTC.

The chain employs TRBV4-3 and TRBJ2-7; no definite D call. The CDR3 extends over 13 amino acids. CDR1 and CDR2 (germline): LGHNA, YSLEER. Trimming stripped 5 bases from V and 2 bases from J, with 10 bases between. CDR3 sequence reads: CASSVPLAYEQYF. The CDR3 DNA reads TGCGCCAGCAGCGTTCCCCTGGCCTACGAGCAGTACTTC.

This clonotype was seen a handful of times. The rearrangement links TRBV6-6 to TRBJ1-2; 11 bases map to TRBD1. This CDR3 has 14 amino acids. J was trimmed by 6 bases and V by 5 bases; bases with no gene match: 5. The V gene's germline CDR1 is MNHNY and CDR2 SVGAGI (reference sequence). CDR3 sequence (DNA): TGTGCCAGCAGTGACGAGGGACAGGGGGATGGCTACACCTTC. This codes for CASSDEGQGDGYTF.

J is TRBJ2-5 and V is TRBV10-2; D unclear. CDR3 length equals 15 residues. Germline V lookup: CDR1 WSHSY, CDR2 SAAADI. V shed 3 bases and J shed 5 bases, with 16 bases lying between them. The CDR3 sequence: CASSDPTRRQETQYF. For the CDR3, the DNA is TGCGCCAGCAGTGACCCTACCAGGCGCCAGGAGACCCAGTACTTC.

Ten or more counts support this clonotype. The chain combines TRBV12-3 or TRBV12-4 with TRBJ1-5; 8 bases fit TRBD1. V shed 5 bases, J shed 7 bases, and the junction held 7 bases outside the gene matches. This CDR3 is 14 amino acids long. The CDR3 sequence: CASSGGAGGQPQHF. CDR3 coding DNA: TGTGCCAGCAGTGGGGGGGCAGGGGGCCAGCCCCAGCATTTT.

This clonotype was seen a few times. The V call is TRBV12-3 or TRBV12-4, the J call TRBJ1-2; TRBD1 might be the D (5 bases). The CDR3 length is 12 residues. Deletions cut 2 bases from V and 9 bases from J, with 10 bases between. CDR3 DNA: TGTGCCAGCAGTTTACCAGGGACTAGCTACACCTTC. Protein sequence: CASSLPGTSYTF.

This clonotype was counted many times. The rearrangement uses TRBV10-3 and TRBJ1-1; D ambiguous. V was trimmed by 10 bases and J by 7 bases, leaving 13 bases between them. The CDR3 is 11 residues long. Germline loops: CDR1 ENHRY, CDR2 SYGVKD. The CDR3 DNA follows: TGTGCCACCACAGACATATATGAAGCTTTCTTT. The encoded protein is CATTDIYEAFF.

The rearrangement uses TRBV7-3 and TRBJ2-6; no clear D gene. Per the germline V gene, CDR1 is SGHTA and CDR2 is FQGTGA. This CDR3 has 16 amino acids. The V gene lost 6 bases and the J gene lost 4 bases, with 16 bases spanning the gap. The DNA of the CDR3 is TGTGCCAGCAGTTTATCGTGGTACTCCGGGGCCAACGTCCTGACTTTC. Translated, it gives CASSLSWYSGANVLTF.

The table lists this clonotype with many counts. The chain is built from TRBV12-3 or TRBV12-4 and TRBJ2-7; the D gene is possibly TRBD2 (5 bases). With 2 bases removed from V and 5 bases from J, the gap between germline ends came to 16 bases. CDR3 length: 15 residues. DNA for the CDR3: TGTGCCAGCAGTTTACAAGCAGGAGGTCCCCACGAGCAGTACTTC. This gives the protein CASSLQAGGPHEQYF.

The sample holds a few counts of this clonotype. Germline and junction disagree at one end, which may indicate a read error. The rearrangement uses TRBV5-5 and TRBJ2-7, with TRBD2 matching over 10 bases. Germline V CDR1 and CDR2: SGHKS, YYEKEE (reference sequence). The CDR3 is 15 amino acids. The CDR3 here is CASSQDSGGTYEQYF. In nucleotides, the CDR3 is TGCGCCAGCAGCCAAGATAGCGGGGGGACCTACGAGCAGTACTTC.

This clonotype was detected ten times or more. The J gene is TRBJ1-4, the V gene TRBV19, with D tentatively TRBD1 (6 bases). The CDR3 extends over 15 amino acids. Looked up from germline, CDR1 is LNHDA and CDR2 is SQIVND (reference sequence). Trimming removed 5 bases at V and 5 bases at J, with 15 bases between. The CDR3 protein is CASSAETGWNEKLFF. CDR3 nucleotides: TGTGCCAGTAGTGCGGAGACAGGTTGGAATGAAAAACTGTTTTTT.

This clonotype was observed a few times. This chain joins TRBV12-3 or TRBV12-4 and TRBJ1-4; TRBD1 agrees at 7 bases. This CDR3 is 15 amino acids long. Unmatched junction bases numbered 3, after V lost 5 bases and J lost 0 bases. This CDR3 is CASSTGVATNEKLFF. The CDR3 DNA reads TGTGCCAGCAGTACAGGGGTTGCAACTAATGAAAAACTGTTTTTT.

The chain is built from TRBV5-1 and TRBJ2-5; 9 bases are a match to TRBD2. CDR3 size: 18 residues. Germline V gives CDR1 SGHRS, CDR2 YFSETQ. The V segment lost 4 bases and the J segment 4 bases; nucleotides outside the gene matches: 17. In DNA, the CDR3 is TGCGCCAGCAGCCCGAGGGGTGTGTCAGCGGGAGGAGGAGAGACCCAGTACTTC. It translates to CASSPRGVSAGGGETQYF.

This clonotype has only a few counts. The CDR3 loop reads CASSPYLFASGNTIYF. DNA of the CDR3: TGTGCCAGCAGCCCATACCTCTTTGCTTCTGGAAACACCATATATTTT. The rearrangement uses TRBV11-2 and TRBJ1-3; D uncertain. The CDR3 totals 16 residues. Germline-derived CDR1 and CDR2 are SGHAT and FQNNGV. Trimming removed 5 bases from V and 1 base from J, with 15 bases in between. The whole variable domain, remainder taken from reference TRBV11-2 and TRBJ1-3, is EAGVAQSPRYKIIEKRQSVAFWCNPISGHATLYWYQQILGQGPKLLIQFQNNGVVDDSQLPKDRFSAERLKGVDSTLKIQPAKLEDSAVYLCASSPYLFASGNTIYFGEGSWLTVV.

This clonotype has more than one count but fewer than ten. This chain uses TRBV29-1 with TRBJ1-4, with a possible D match to TRBD1 (6 bases). The germline V gene has CDR1 SQVTM and CDR2 ANQGSEA. The V gene lost 4 bases and the J gene lost 1 base, with 16 bases spanning the gap. The CDR3 is 16 amino acids. CDR3 sequence (DNA): TGCAGCGTTGCCGGACAGTCGTCTGAAACTAATGAAAAACTGTTTTTT. Encoded protein: CSVAGQSSETNEKLFF.